The source of this TCR beta chain is a study of identical twins. This clonotype was detected ten times or more. No antigen is known for it. The authors used template switching to add a universal primer site and gave cDNA unique molecular identifiers. TCRdb processed the 5' RACE reads anew with MiXCR; each CDR3 protein has one entry. The profile shows approximately 630,000 distinct CDR3 sequences, 7.1% of them singletons. V gave up 7 bases and J gave up 7 bases, with 9 bases separating them. The CDR3 length is 11 residues. Study results and limitations: Not following the same donors, the study drew its conclusions from cross-sectional statistical analysis. Among beta out-of-frame sequences, excess sharing between twins appeared weaker.

This same sample was also part of a study on yellow fever vaccine responses in identical twins.

Specimen: PBMCs. The receptor was derived from a woman between 18 and 29 years old in good health. The chain combines TRBV12-3 or TRBV12-4 with TRBJ2-3; D unclear. CDR3: CASTSKNTQYF. The CDR3 coding sequence is TGTGCCAGCACTTCCAAGAATACGCAGTATTTT.